Listed below are T cell receptor beta chains from one sample, sequenced in a study of blood T cell repertoires in COVID-19. The table came from immunoSEQ multiplex PCR; TCRdb's copy has only in-frame clones and leaves some out. The sample holds about 70,000 clones, approximately 86% seen once. The sequenced sample consisted of peripheral blood. The receptor source for this set is a human donor in a cohort sampled during active COVID-19. The CDR3 runs from the conserved cysteine through the conserved F or W. The D gene is left open where the match is weak. Size is omitted from some rows. Given values are once, few, many or a class for expanded clones.

clone_size	j_call	cdr3_length	d_call	v_call	cdr3_aa	cdr3_nt
-	TRBJ2-5	15	TRBD2	TRBV30	CAGGGLAVYQETQYF	TGTGCCGGGGGTGGGCTAGCGGTGTACCAAGAGACCCAGTACTTC
-	TRBJ2-2	15	-	TRBV5-1	CASSLWGENTGELFF	TGCGCCAGCAGCTTGTGGGGGGAGAACACCGGGGAGCTGTTTTTT
-	TRBJ2-4	22	TRBD2	TRBV19	CASIPLTSGGTTTLLAKNIQYF	TGTGCCAGTATCCCCTTAACTAGCGGGGGGACCACCACCCTATTAGCCAAAAACATTCAGTACTTC
-	TRBJ1-1	17	TRBD1	TRBV3-1/TRBV3-2	CASNPTGIEGLNTEAFF	TGTGCCAGCAACCCGACAGGGATCGAAGGGTTGAACACTGAAGCTTTCTTT
-	TRBJ2-2	16	TRBD2	TRBV19	CASSIFSGVDTGELFF	TGTGCCAGTAGTATATTCAGCGGGGTAGACACCGGGGAGCTGTTTTTT
-	TRBJ2-5	15	TRBD1	TRBV9	CASSTGQWGLGTQYF	TGTGCCAGCAGCACGGGACAGTGGGGGTTGGGGACCCAGTACTTC
-	TRBJ2-1	15	-	TRBV6-4	CASSPVGAPPNEQFF	TGTGCCAGCAGCCCGGTGGGGGCTCCTCCCAATGAGCAGTTCTTC
-	TRBJ2-1	16	-	TRBV7-9	CASSLEAKGAYNEQFF	TGTGCCAGCAGCTTAGAGGCCAAGGGAGCATACAATGAGCAGTTCTTC
-	TRBJ2-1	17	TRBD2	TRBV13	CASSLGLAGPPYNEQFF	TGTGCCAGCAGCTTAGGCCTAGCGGGGCCTCCCTACAATGAGCAGTTCTTC
-	TRBJ2-4	17	TRBD2	TRBV7-8	CASSPLGLAEAKNIQYF	TGTGCCAGCAGCCCCCTGGGACTAGCGGAGGCCAAAAACATTCAGTACTTC
-	TRBJ1-2	14	TRBD1	TRBV6-2/TRBV6-3	CASSTGTGNYGYTF	TGTGCCAGCAGTACCGGGACAGGGAACTATGGCTACACCTTC
-	TRBJ2-5	15	TRBD1	TRBV19	CASSTGQDLRGTQYF	TGTGCCAGTAGTACAGGACAGGACCTACGTGGGACCCAGTACTTC
-	TRBJ2-1	15	TRBD1	TRBV15	CATSRSTTGGGEQFF	TGTGCCACCAGCAGATCCACGACAGGGGGGGGTGAGCAGTTCTTC
-	TRBJ1-1	11	-	TRBV29-1	CSVRREAEAFF	TGCAGCGTTCGCAGGGAGGCTGAAGCTTTCTTT
-	TRBJ2-1	16	TRBD2	TRBV10-3	CAISESTGGDSNEQFF	TGTGCCATCAGTGAGTCGACCGGGGGGGACTCTAATGAGCAGTTCTTC
-	TRBJ2-3	13	-	TRBV29-1	CSARDTNTDTQYF	TGCAGCGCCCGGGACACAAACACAGATACGCAGTATTTT
-	TRBJ1-6	15	-	TRBV5-1	CASSSTVNYNSPLHF	TGCGCCAGCAGCTCGACAGTGAACTATAATTCACCCCTCCACTTT
-	TRBJ2-7	15	-	TRBV20-1	CSASPTGSESSEQYF	TGCAGTGCTAGTCCCACAGGGTCGGAATCGAGTGAGCAGTACTTC
-	TRBJ1-4	16	TRBD1	TRBV2	CASSERQGTLGLGLFF	TGTGCCAGCAGTGAAAGACAGGGGACTCTGGGCTTAGGACTGTTTTTT
once	TRBJ2-7	12	-	TRBV29-1	CSVAGNGDEQYF	TGCAGCGTTGCAGGGAATGGCGACGAGCAGTACTTC
-	TRBJ1-2	15	TRBD1	TRBV6-1	CASSEAGQPNYGYTF	TGTGCCAGCAGTGAAGCGGGACAGCCTAACTATGGCTACACCTTC
-	TRBJ1-1	13	-	TRBV18	CASSVNRDTEAFF	TGTGCCAGCTCCGTCAACAGGGACACTGAAGCTTTCTTT
-	TRBJ2-7	13	-	TRBV14	CASSLWEAYEQYF	TGTGCCAGCAGCCTTTGGGAGGCCTACGAGCAGTACTTC
few	TRBJ1-6	14	TRBD1	TRBV3-1/TRBV3-2	CASRTGTGPSPLHF	TGTGCCAGCAGGACCGGGACAGGGCCCTCACCCCTCCACTTT
few	TRBJ1-1	14	TRBD1	TRBV3-1/TRBV3-2	CASSLPGQRTEAFF	TGTGCCAGCAGCTTACCGGGACAGAGAACTGAAGCTTTCTTT
-	TRBJ1-2	14	TRBD1	TRBV7-9	CASSRRGRDYGYTF	TGTGCCAGCAGCCGCAGGGGGCGCGACTATGGCTACACCTTC
-	TRBJ2-7	12	TRBD2	TRBV27	CASGGETYEQYF	TGTGCCAGCGGGGGGGAGACCTACGAGCAGTACTTC
-	TRBJ2-3	17	TRBD2	TRBV7-8	CASSLGYQRGPGSTQYF	TGTGCCAGCAGCTTAGGTTATCAGCGGGGGCCCGGGAGTACGCAGTATTTT
-	TRBJ1-1	12	-	TRBV12-3/TRBV12-4	CASSLAGSTAFF	TGTGCCAGCAGTTTAGCGGGGAGTACAGCTTTCTTT
-	TRBJ2-1	16	TRBD2	TRBV10-2	CASTPTSLFSYNEQFF	TGCGCCAGCACCCCGACTAGCTTGTTCTCCTACAATGAGCAGTTCTTC
few	TRBJ1-3	14	-	TRBV10-1	CASSDGSAGNTIYF	TGCGCCAGCAGTGACGGGAGCGCTGGAAACACCATATATTTT
few	TRBJ1-2	14	-	TRBV6-4	CASSERPDTGFYTF	TGTGCCAGCAGTGAAAGACCGGACACCGGTTTCTACACCTTC
-	TRBJ2-3	14	TRBD1	TRBV18	CASSQGASTDTQYF	TGTGCCAGCTCACAGGGGGCTAGCACAGATACGCAGTATTTT
-	TRBJ1-5	12	-	TRBV5-8	CASSSFNQPQHF	TGTGCCAGCAGTTCCTTTAATCAGCCCCAGCATTTT
few	TRBJ1-6	13	TRBD1	TRBV10-3	CAIRSGGESPLHF	TGTGCCATTAGGTCAGGGGGCGAATCACCCCTCCACTTT
-	TRBJ2-1	14	TRBD1	TRBV11-1	CASSSDRVSNEQFF	TGTGCCAGCAGCTCGGACAGGGTATCCAATGAGCAGTTCTTC
-	TRBJ2-7	15	-	TRBV10-3	CAIRAGAESPYEQYF	TGTGCCATCAGAGCAGGGGCAGAATCTCCCTACGAGCAGTACTTC
few	TRBJ2-1	14	-	TRBV5-4	CASSPVRGNNEQFF	TGTGCCAGCAGCCCCGTGAGAGGGAACAATGAGCAGTTCTTC
-	TRBJ2-5	18	TRBD1	TRBV24-1	CATSDPPPGQKTQETQYF	TGTGCCACCAGTGATCCACCACCGGGACAGAAGACACAAGAGACCCAGTACTTC
-	TRBJ2-1	17	TRBD1	TRBV11-2	CASSLVTPTGGKVEQFF	TGTGCCAGCAGCTTAGTCACCCCGACAGGGGGAAAGGTTGAGCAGTTCTTC
-	TRBJ1-2	16	-	TRBV11-2	CASSFSGTGSNYGYTF	TGTGCCAGCAGCTTTTCGGGTACAGGGTCTAACTATGGCTACACCTTC
-	TRBJ1-6	14	TRBD1	TRBV7-9	CASSRTGPNSPLHF	TGTGCCAGCAGTCGGACAGGCCCAAATTCACCCCTCCACTTT
-	TRBJ1-1	14	-	TRBV5-1	CASSLEGRATEAFF	TGCGCCAGCAGCTTGGAGGGCAGGGCCACTGAAGCTTTCTTT
many	TRBJ1-2	15	TRBD1	TRBV5-4	CASSPSRGQGYGYTF	TGTGCCAGCAGCCCGTCGCGGGGACAGGGGTATGGCTACACCTTC
-	TRBJ2-2	16	TRBD1	TRBV24-1	CATSESGTGATGELFF	TGTGCCACCAGTGAATCCGGGACAGGGGCGACCGGGGAGCTGTTTTTT
-	TRBJ2-3	17	TRBD1	TRBV7-8	CASSPGTGAHPADTQYF	TGTGCCAGCAGCCCGGGGACAGGGGCCCACCCGGCAGATACGCAGTATTTT
-	TRBJ1-1	15	-	TRBV5-1	CASSLAGTSNTEAFF	TGCGCCAGCAGCTTGGCCGGGACATCAAACACTGAAGCTTTCTTT
-	TRBJ1-1	14	-	TRBV3-1/TRBV3-2	CASSRSTGNTEAFF	TGTGCCAGCAGCCGCTCAACAGGGAACACTGAAGCTTTCTTT
-	TRBJ1-5	16	-	TRBV6-5	CASSYAHGGGNQPQHF	TGTGCCAGCAGTTACGCTCACGGGGGGGGCAATCAGCCCCAGCATTTT
-	TRBJ1-4	16	TRBD1	TRBV3-1/TRBV3-2	CASSQDWGTENEKLFF	TGTGCCAGCAGCCAAGATTGGGGGACAGAAAATGAAAAACTGTTTTTT